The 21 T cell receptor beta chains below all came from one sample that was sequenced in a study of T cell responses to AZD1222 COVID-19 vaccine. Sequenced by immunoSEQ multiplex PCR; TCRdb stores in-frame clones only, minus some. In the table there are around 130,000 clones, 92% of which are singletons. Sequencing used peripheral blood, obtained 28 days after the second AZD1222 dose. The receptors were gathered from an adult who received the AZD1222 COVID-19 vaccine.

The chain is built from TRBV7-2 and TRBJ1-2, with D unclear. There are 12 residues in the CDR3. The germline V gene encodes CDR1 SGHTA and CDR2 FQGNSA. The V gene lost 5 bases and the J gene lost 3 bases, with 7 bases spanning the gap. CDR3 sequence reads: CASSAGYYGYTF. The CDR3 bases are TGTGCCAGCAGCGCCGGCTACTATGGCTACACCTTC.

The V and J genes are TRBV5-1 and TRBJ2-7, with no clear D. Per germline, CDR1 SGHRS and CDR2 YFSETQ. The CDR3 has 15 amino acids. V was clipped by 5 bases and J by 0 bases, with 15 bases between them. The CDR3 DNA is TGCGCCAGCAGGTTAGACGTAAGCAGCTCCTACGAGCAGTACTTC. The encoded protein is CASRLDVSSSYEQYF.

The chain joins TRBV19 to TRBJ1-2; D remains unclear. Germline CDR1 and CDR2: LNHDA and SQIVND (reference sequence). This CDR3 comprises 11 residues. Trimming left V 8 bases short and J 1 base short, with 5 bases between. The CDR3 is CASSINYGYTF. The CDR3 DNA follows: TGTGCCAGTTCTATTAACTATGGCTACACCTTC.

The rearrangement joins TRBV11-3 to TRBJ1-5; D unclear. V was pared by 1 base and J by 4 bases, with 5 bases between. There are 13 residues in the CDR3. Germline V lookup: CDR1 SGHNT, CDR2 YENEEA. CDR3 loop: CASSLGYNQPQHF. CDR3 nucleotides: TGTGCCAGCAGCTTAGGTTATAATCAGCCCCAGCATTTT.

The CDR3 DNA reads TGTGCCAGCAGAGTCGGCTACACCTTC. This encodes CASRVGYTF. The rearrangement uses TRBV2 and TRBJ1-2, with D unresolved. V lost 6 bases, J lost 8 bases, and 4 bases lay in between. The germline V gene encodes CDR1 SNHLY and CDR2 FYNNEI. The CDR3 has 9 amino acids.

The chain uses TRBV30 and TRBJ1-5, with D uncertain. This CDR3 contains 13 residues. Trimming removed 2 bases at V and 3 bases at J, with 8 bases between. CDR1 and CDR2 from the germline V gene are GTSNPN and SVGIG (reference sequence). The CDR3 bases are TGTGCCTGGAGTCCAGGTTTCAATCAGCCCCAGCATTTT. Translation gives CAWSPGFNQPQHF.

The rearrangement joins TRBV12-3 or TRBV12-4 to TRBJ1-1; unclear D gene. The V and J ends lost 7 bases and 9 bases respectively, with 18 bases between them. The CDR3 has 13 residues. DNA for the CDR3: TGTGCCAGCACTCCCGCTTTTCGGGGTAAAGCTTTCTTT. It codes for CASTPAFRGKAFF.

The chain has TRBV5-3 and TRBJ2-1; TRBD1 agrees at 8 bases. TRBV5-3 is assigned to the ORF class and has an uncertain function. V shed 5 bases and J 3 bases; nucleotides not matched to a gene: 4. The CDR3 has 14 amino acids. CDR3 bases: TGTGCCAGAAGTTCGGACAGGGACTACAATGAGCAGTTCTTC. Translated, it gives CARSSDRDYNEQFF.

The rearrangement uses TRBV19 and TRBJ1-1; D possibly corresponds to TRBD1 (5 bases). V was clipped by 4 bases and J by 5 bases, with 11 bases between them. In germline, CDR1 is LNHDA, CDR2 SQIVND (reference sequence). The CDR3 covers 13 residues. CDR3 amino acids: CASSSQGMTEAFF. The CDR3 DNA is TGTGCCAGTAGTAGTCAGGGAATGACTGAAGCTTTCTTT.

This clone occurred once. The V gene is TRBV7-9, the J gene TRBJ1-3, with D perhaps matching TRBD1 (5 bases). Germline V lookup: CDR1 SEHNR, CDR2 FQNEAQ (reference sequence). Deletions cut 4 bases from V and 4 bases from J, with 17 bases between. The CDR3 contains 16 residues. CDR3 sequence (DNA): TGTGCCAGCAGCTCAACACCAGGGATGTGGGGAAACACCATATATTTT. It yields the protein CASSSTPGMWGNTIYF.

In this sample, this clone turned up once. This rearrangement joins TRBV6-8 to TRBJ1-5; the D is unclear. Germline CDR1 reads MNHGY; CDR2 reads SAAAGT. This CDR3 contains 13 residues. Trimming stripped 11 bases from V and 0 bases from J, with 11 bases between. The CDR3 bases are TGTGCCGGGCGACAACATAGCAATCAGCCCCAGCATTTT. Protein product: CAGRQHSNQPQHF.

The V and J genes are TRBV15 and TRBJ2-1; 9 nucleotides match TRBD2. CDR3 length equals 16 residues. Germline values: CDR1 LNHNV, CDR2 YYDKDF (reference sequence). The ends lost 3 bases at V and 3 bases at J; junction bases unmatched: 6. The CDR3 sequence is CATSSTSGWDYNEQFF. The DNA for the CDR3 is TGTGCCACCAGCAGCACTAGCGGGTGGGACTACAATGAGCAGTTCTTC.

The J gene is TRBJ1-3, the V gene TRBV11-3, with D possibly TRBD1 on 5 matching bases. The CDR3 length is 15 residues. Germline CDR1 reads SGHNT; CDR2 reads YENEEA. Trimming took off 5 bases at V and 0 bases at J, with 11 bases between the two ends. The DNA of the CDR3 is TGTGCCAGCAGCCCGGGACCGACCTCTGGAAACACCATATATTTT. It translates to CASSPGPTSGNTIYF. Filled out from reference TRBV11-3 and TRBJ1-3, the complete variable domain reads EAGVVQSPRYKIIEKKQPVAFWCNPISGHNTLYWYLQNLGQGPELLIRYENEEAVDDSQLPKDRFSAERLKGVDSTLKIQPAELGDSAVYLCASSPGPTSGNTIYFGEGSWLTVV.

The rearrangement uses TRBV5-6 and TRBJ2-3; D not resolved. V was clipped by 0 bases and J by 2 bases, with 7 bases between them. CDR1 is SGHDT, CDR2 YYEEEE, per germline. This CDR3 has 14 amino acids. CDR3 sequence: CASSLGTFTDTQYF. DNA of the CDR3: TGTGCCAGCAGCTTGGGGACGTTCACAGATACGCAGTATTTT.

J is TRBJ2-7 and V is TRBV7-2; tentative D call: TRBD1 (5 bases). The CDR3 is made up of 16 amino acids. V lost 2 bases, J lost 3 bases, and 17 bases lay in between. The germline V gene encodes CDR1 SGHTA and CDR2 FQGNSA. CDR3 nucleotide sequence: TGTGCCAGCAGCTTACGAATAGGGCAGGGTCTCTACGAGCAGTACTTC. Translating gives CASSLRIGQGLYEQYF.

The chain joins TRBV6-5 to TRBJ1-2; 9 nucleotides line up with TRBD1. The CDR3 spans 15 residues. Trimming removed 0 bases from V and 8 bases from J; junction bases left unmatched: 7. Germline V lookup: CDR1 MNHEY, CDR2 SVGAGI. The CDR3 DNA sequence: TGTGCCAGCAGTTACTCTGGGGGGACAGGGCTAGGCTACACCTTC. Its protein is CASSYSGGTGLGYTF.

The CDR3, as DNA: TGTGCCAGCAGCCCATCTTCGGTGGGTCCCTACGAGCAGTACTTC. Translation gives CASSPSSVGPYEQYF. The V call is TRBV7-9, the J call TRBJ2-7; D remains unclear. Germline loops: CDR1 SEHNR, CDR2 FQNEAQ (reference sequence). Trimming removed 5 bases from V and 2 bases from J, with 16 bases in between. The CDR3 runs 15 residues.

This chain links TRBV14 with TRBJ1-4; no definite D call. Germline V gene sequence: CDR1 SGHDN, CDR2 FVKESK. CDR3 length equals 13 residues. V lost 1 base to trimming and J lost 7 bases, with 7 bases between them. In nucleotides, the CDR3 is TGTGCCAGCAGCCAAGGTCCGTTTGAAAAACTGTTTTTT. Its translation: CASSQGPFEKLFF.

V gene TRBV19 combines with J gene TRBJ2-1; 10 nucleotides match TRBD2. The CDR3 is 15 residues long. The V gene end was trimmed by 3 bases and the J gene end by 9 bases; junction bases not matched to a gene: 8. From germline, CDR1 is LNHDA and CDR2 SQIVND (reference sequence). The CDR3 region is CASSMVLAGAGEQFF. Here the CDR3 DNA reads TGTGCCAGTAGTATGGTCCTAGCGGGAGCCGGTGAGCAGTTCTTC.

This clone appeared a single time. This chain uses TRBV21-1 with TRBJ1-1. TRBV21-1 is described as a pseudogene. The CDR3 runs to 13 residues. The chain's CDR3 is CASSKAQNTEAFF. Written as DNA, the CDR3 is TGTGCCAGCAGCAAAGCGCAAAACACTGAAGCTTTCTTT.

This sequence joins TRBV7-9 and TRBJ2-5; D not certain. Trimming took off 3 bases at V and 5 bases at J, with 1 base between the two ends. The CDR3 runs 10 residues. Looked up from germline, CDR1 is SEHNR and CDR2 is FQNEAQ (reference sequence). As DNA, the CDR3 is TGTGCCAGCAGCTTTGAGACCCAGTACTTC. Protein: CASSFETQYF.